This entry lists 26 T cell receptor beta chains sequenced from one sample in a study of blood T cell repertoires in COVID-19. Using immunoSEQ multiplex PCR, the repertoire was profiled, and TCRdb retains in-frame clones only, with some absent. The sample yields some 300,000 clones, around 92% seen once. The sequenced material came from PBMCs or T cells enriched from blood (not recorded which). These receptors were obtained from a young woman who had recovered from COVID-19.

V gene TRBV9 combines with J gene TRBJ1-3; weak D call: TRBD1 (6 bases). The CDR3 runs to 15 residues. Germline lookup yields CDR1 SGDLS and CDR2 YYNGEE. V was shortened by 2 bases and J by 7 bases, with 16 bases between the two germline ends. The CDR3, as DNA: TGTGCCAGCAGCGTGTACTCGGACAGCCGGAACACCATATATTTT. This gives the protein CASSVYSDSRNTIYF.

The sample holds a few counts of this clone. This chain links TRBV12-5 with TRBJ2-1, with 8 positions matching TRBD2. The CDR3 has 15 residues. Unmatched junction bases numbered 5, after V lost 1 base and J lost 6 bases. Germline V gene data show CDR1 as LGHNT and CDR2 as FRNRAP. The CDR3, as DNA: TGTGCTAGTGGTTTGGGGACTAGCATTTCCAATGAGCAGTTCTTC. This gives the protein CASGLGTSISNEQFF.

The V gene is TRBV5-1, the J gene TRBJ1-1; D unresolved. The V and J ends lost 5 bases and 0 bases respectively, with 11 bases between them. Germline CDR1 is SGHRS and CDR2 is YFSETQ. This CDR3 is built from 14 residues. This CDR3 is CASSPTPVNTEAFF. For the CDR3, the DNA is TGCGCCAGCAGTCCCACTCCGGTGAACACTGAAGCTTTCTTT.

This chain's CDR3 is CASSYSSQGGTDTQYF. In DNA, the CDR3 is TGTGCCAGCAGTTACTCGAGCCAAGGGGGCACAGATACGCAGTATTTT. The genes are TRBV6-2 or TRBV6-3 and TRBJ2-3; tentative D call: TRBD1 (5 bases). Germline V gives CDR1 MNHEY, CDR2 SVGEGT. The CDR3 is 16 amino acids. Trimming took 0 bases from V and 1 from J, leaving 11 bases between them.

V and J are TRBV6-1 and TRBJ2-1; 10 positions match TRBD2. CDR1 is MNHNS and CDR2 is SASEGT in the germline V gene. The CDR3 has 14 residues. Trimming cost V 10 bases and J 5 bases; bases outside gene matches: 8. The CDR3, as DNA: TGTGCCACCGAACTAGCGGGACTTGACAATGAGCAGTTCTTC. Translation: CATELAGLDNEQFF.

This clone was seen more than once but under ten times. This sequence joins TRBV7-2 and TRBJ2-7, with 8 positions matching TRBD2. The CDR3 consists of 13 residues. V was pared by 4 bases and J by 3 bases, with 2 bases of the junction left unmatched. Looked up from germline, CDR1 is SGHTA and CDR2 is FQGNSA. The CDR3 reads CASSYLAGYEQYF. Here the CDR3 DNA reads TGTGCCAGCAGCTATCTAGCGGGCTACGAGCAGTACTTC.

This clone turned up a few times. The chain links TRBV25-1 to TRBJ1-2; 9 bases map to TRBD1. Trimming at V came to 2 bases and at J to 4 bases, leaving 5 bases not matched to a gene. CDR1 MGHDK and CDR2 SYGVNS come from the germline V gene. The CDR3 sequence is 15 residues long. CDR3 DNA: TGTGCCAGCAGTGAACGGGACAGGGAATTCTATGGCTACACCTTC. The encoded protein is CASSERDREFYGYTF.

The count of this clone is one. The chain has TRBV6-5 and TRBJ1-1; no clear D gene. The V gene lost 2 bases and the J gene lost 4 bases, with 11 bases spanning the gap. The CDR3 has 14 amino acids. Germline CDR1 reads MNHEY; CDR2 reads SVGAGI. The CDR3 sequence is CASSYGGWGTEAFF. CDR3 coding DNA: TGTGCCAGCAGTTACGGAGGGTGGGGCACTGAAGCTTTCTTT.

This chain joins TRBV19 and TRBJ2-7; D call uncertain. The length of the CDR3 is 11 residues. Trimming left V 4 bases short and J 7 bases short, with 8 bases between. The V gene's germline CDR1 is LNHDA and CDR2 SQIVND (reference sequence). The CDR3 region is CASSSESEQYF. The CDR3 region has the DNA TGTGCCAGTAGTAGTGAGTCGGAGCAGTACTTC.

The rearrangement uses TRBV11-3 and TRBJ2-5; possibly TRBD1 for D (6 bases). The V end lost 5 bases, the J end lost 5 bases, and 12 bases lay between the germline ends. CDR3 length equals 13 residues. Germline V gives CDR1 SGHNT, CDR2 YENEEA. The CDR3 here is CASSGGQIETQYF. DNA of the CDR3: TGTGCCAGCAGCGGGGGACAAATTGAGACCCAGTACTTC.

The V and J genes are TRBV5-4 and TRBJ1-2; 9 bases agree with TRBD1. V was pared by 0 bases and J by 2 bases, with 5 bases of the junction left unmatched. There are 16 residues in the CDR3. Germline V gene lookup returns CDR1 SGHNT and CDR2 YYREEE (reference sequence). The CDR3 coding sequence is TGTGCCAGCAGCTTGGACCCTGGGACAGGGAACTATGGCTACACCTTC. This encodes CASSLDPGTGNYGYTF. Full variable domain (remainder filled in from reference TRBV5-4 and TRBJ1-2): ETGVTQSPTHLIKTRGQQVTLRCSSQSGHNTVSWYQQALGQGPQFIFQYYREEENGRGNFPPRFSGLQFPNYSSELNVNALELDDSALYLCASSLDPGTGNYGYTFGSGTRLTVV.

This clone was counted a single time. The chain employs TRBV3-1 (or the pseudogene TRBV3-2) and TRBJ2-1; 11 bases map to TRBD2. V shed 1 base and J 5 bases; nucleotides not matched to a gene: 13. Germline lookup yields CDR1 LGHDT and CDR2 YNNKEL (reference sequence). This CDR3 is built from 19 residues. CDR3 amino acids: CASSQVNLGTSGRHNEQFF. CDR3 nucleotide sequence: TGTGCCAGCAGCCAAGTCAATCTAGGGACTAGCGGACGTCACAATGAGCAGTTCTTC.

This CDR3 is CASSIAYQAGYTF. CDR3 nucleotides: TGTGCCAGTAGTATAGCCTACCAAGCTGGCTACACCTTC. This chain connects TRBV19 to TRBJ1-2; D gene unclear. Germline CDR1 is LNHDA and CDR2 is SQIVND (reference sequence). V shed 1 base and J shed 7 bases, with 10 bases lying between them. The CDR3 is 13 amino acids.

The chain is built from TRBV7-2 and TRBJ2-5; 7 bases are shared with TRBD1. The CDR3 consists of 15 residues. The ends lost 1 base at V and 4 bases at J; junction bases unmatched: 6. Germline-derived CDR1 and CDR2 are SGHTA and FQGNSA. CDR3 coding DNA: TGTGCCAGCAGCTTAGGACAGGGCCGGCGAGAGACCCAGTACTTC. This sequence encodes CASSLGQGRRETQYF.

The table lists this clone with a few counts. This chain uses TRBV7-9 with TRBJ2-6; tentative D call: TRBD1 (5 bases). Between the trimmed V and J ends, which lost 1 base and 1 base, there was a span of 11 bases. CDR1 is SEHNR and CDR2 is FQNEAQ in the germline V gene (reference sequence). This CDR3 spans 17 amino acids. The CDR3 loop is CASSLGGSLSGANVLTF. CDR3 sequence (DNA): TGTGCCAGCAGCTTAGGGGGCTCGTTGTCTGGGGCCAACGTCCTGACTTTC.

The rearrangement links TRBV10-3 to TRBJ1-3; 8 bases align to TRBD1. This CDR3 contains 14 residues. V dropped 10 bases and J dropped 2; count of bases not matched to a gene: 7. Germline assignment: CDR1 ENHRY and CDR2 SYGVKD. CDR3 in amino acids: CATRTGTTGNTIYF. CDR3 bases: TGTGCCACCAGGACAGGGACGACTGGAAACACCATATATTTT.

CDR3 bases: TGTGCCAGCAGCCAACCGTTACTAGCGGGAGAAGGGGATACGCAGTATTTT. This sequence encodes CASSQPLLAGEGDTQYF. The chain recombines TRBV3-1 (or the pseudogene TRBV3-2) with TRBJ2-3; 11 bases fit TRBD2. V was clipped by 2 bases and J by 6 bases; unmatched bases: 10. The CDR3 length is 17 residues. Germline loops: CDR1 LGHDT, CDR2 YNNKEL (reference sequence).

The chain couples TRBV5-5 to TRBJ2-3, with D possibly TRBD2 on 5 matching bases. CDR1 is SGHKS and CDR2 is YYEKEE in the germline V gene (reference sequence). Trimming shortened V by 2 bases and J by 1 base, and 14 bases separated the two germline ends. The CDR3 covers 16 residues. CDR3 in amino acids: CASSLTGRRGTDTQYF. Here the CDR3 DNA reads TGTGCCAGCAGCTTAACGGGGAGAAGGGGCACAGATACGCAGTATTTT.

For the CDR3, the DNA is TGTGCCAGCAGCTCGGGGACTAGCGGGTTTGGTGAGCAGTTCTTC. This gives the protein CASSSGTSGFGEQFF. This chain connects TRBV11-2 to TRBJ2-1; 12 bases line up with TRBD2. The germline CDR1 and CDR2 sequences are SGHAT and FQNNGV. V lost 4 bases to trimming and J lost 9 bases; unmatched junction nucleotides: 7. The CDR3 runs 15 residues.

The chain recombines TRBV28 with TRBJ2-7, with D perhaps matching TRBD2 (5 bases). V lost 4 bases and J 7 bases, leaving 20 bases between the germline ends. This CDR3 spans 15 amino acids. Germline V CDR1 and CDR2: MDHEN, SYDVKM. In DNA, the CDR3 is TGTGCCAGCAGTTCCCCCCCTACCCTGAGGGATGAGCAGTACTTC. Encoded protein: CASSSPPTLRDEQYF.

The genes are TRBV6-1 and TRBJ1-1, with D unclear. Germline CDR1 and CDR2: MNHNS and SASEGT. The ends were cut back, 3 bases at V and 3 bases at J, with 14 bases in the middle. The CDR3 runs 15 residues. The CDR3: CASSESPREDTEAFF. The CDR3 bases are TGTGCCAGCAGTGAGTCACCTAGAGAGGACACTGAAGCTTTCTTT.

The V gene is TRBV3-1 (or the pseudogene TRBV3-2), the J gene TRBJ2-5; D gene ambiguous. From germline, CDR1 is LGHDT and CDR2 YNNKEL (reference sequence). The CDR3 runs 12 residues. The V end lost 3 bases, the J end lost 9 bases, and 11 bases lay between the germline ends. CDR3 coding DNA: TGTGCCAGCAGCCAGGCGCTTGCGGCCCAGTACTTC. Protein product: CASSQALAAQYF.

J is TRBJ2-2 and V is TRBV28; 15 bases align to TRBD2. V was clipped by 5 bases and J by 5 bases; unmatched bases: 9. This CDR3 spans 18 amino acids. CDR1 and CDR2 (germline): MDHEN, SYDVKM. In DNA, the CDR3 is TGTGCCAGCAGTCCCCGGTGGACTAGCGGGAGGGAAACCGGGGAGCTGTTTTTT. Its translation is CASSPRWTSGRETGELFF.

This rearrangement joins TRBV25-1 to TRBJ1-5; D is perhaps TRBD1 (6 bases). Germline V gives CDR1 MGHDK, CDR2 SYGVNS. Trimming left V 4 bases short and J 0 bases short, with 10 bases between. The CDR3 is 15 amino acids. The CDR3 is CASSGGQFSNQPQHF. The CDR3 DNA is TGTGCCAGCAGTGGAGGACAGTTTAGCAATCAGCCCCAGCATTTT.

The rearrangement joins TRBV10-2 to TRBJ2-1, with 11 positions matching TRBD2. V lost 4 bases and J lost 9; bases outside the gene matches: 11. Germline-derived CDR1 and CDR2 are WSHSY and SAAADI. There are 16 residues in the CDR3. This chain's CDR3 is CASSAIQLAGDSEQFF. CDR3 in DNA: TGCGCCAGCAGTGCGATTCAACTAGCGGGAGACAGTGAGCAGTTCTTC.

The V gene is TRBV4-1, the J gene TRBJ2-3; 11 nucleotides line up with TRBD2. V dropped 4 bases and J dropped 5; count of bases not matched to a gene: 5. The CDR3 totals 15 residues. Germline V gene lookup returns CDR1 MGHRA and CDR2 YSYEKL. The CDR3 here is CASSLGLAELDTQYF. CDR3 nucleotide sequence: TGCGCCAGCAGCCTGGGACTAGCGGAGCTAGATACGCAGTATTTT.